A single sample gave rise to the 24 T cell receptor beta chains below, sequenced in a study of shared clonotypes between healthy human individuals. Sequencing used immunoSEQ multiplex PCR; TCRdb keeps in-frame clones, though not all of them. The repertoire has a few million clones, 93% of them found once; the top ten carry roughly 0.36%. Sequencing was performed on naive CD4+ T cells from PBMCs. Subset: CD45RA+ positively selected. All receptors derive from a man aged 18 to 30 in good health. Some clones in this sample may be carry-over from other donors' samples.

V and J are TRBV11-2 and TRBJ1-2; no definite D call. Trimming cost V 1 base and J 5 bases, with 11 bases left between them. Germline CDR1 is SGHAT and CDR2 is FQNNGV. The length of the CDR3 is 14 residues. CDR3 bases: TGTGCCAGCAGCTTAGGTGGCAGCCGATATGGCTACACCTTC. Protein product: CASSLGGSRYGYTF.

This clone was detected only once. This rearrangement joins TRBV6-5 to TRBJ1-4; 7 bases fit TRBD1. V gave up 10 bases and J gave up 8 bases; unmatched junction bases: 13. Germline loops: CDR1 MNHEY, CDR2 SVGAGI. The CDR3 loop spans 14 amino acids. CDR3 coding DNA: TGTGCCACAACAAGGGGGCATGGAGGAGAAAAACTGTTTTTT. Translated: CATTRGHGGEKLFF.

This chain links TRBV28 with TRBJ2-2; unclear D gene. Germline CDR1 reads MDHEN; CDR2 reads SYDVKM. V was clipped by 8 bases and J by 6 bases, with 7 bases between them. The CDR3 runs 11 residues. CDR3 coding DNA: TGTGCCAGCGCCCAGGCCGGGGAGCTGTTTTTT. Amino acids: CASAQAGELFF.

As concerns this clone: In the same sample, other DNA sequences code for this CDR3. The chain employs TRBV18 and TRBJ2-7; 8 bases align to TRBD2. Germline CDR1 KGHSH, CDR2 LQKENI. This CDR3 has 15 residues. The J segment lost 1 base and the V segment lost 3 bases, leaving 5 bases of the junction unmatched. In DNA, the CDR3 is TGTGCCAGCTCACCGGGGGCGGGAGGTTCCTACGAGCAGTACTTC. Its protein is CASSPGAGGSYEQYF.

As to this clone: The same CDR3 arises from other DNA sequences in this sample as well. This sequence joins TRBV9 and TRBJ2-1; the D is unclear. Germline assignment: CDR1 SGDLS and CDR2 YYNGEE. The CDR3 is 14 residues long. V was shortened by 1 base and J by 0 bases, with 5 bases between the two germline ends. The CDR3 reads CASSVMSSYNEQFF. Here the CDR3 DNA reads TGTGCCAGCAGCGTAATGAGCTCCTACAATGAGCAGTTCTTC.

The chain combines TRBV7-9 with TRBJ2-1; the match to TRBD2 covers 10 bases. The CDR3 runs to 15 residues. J was trimmed by 3 bases and V by 5 bases; bases with no gene match: 4. Germline CDR1 is SEHNR and CDR2 is FQNEAQ (reference sequence). The CDR3 bases are TGTGCCAGCAGCCTACTAGCGGGACACTACAATGAGCAGTTCTTC. Amino acids: CASSLLAGHYNEQFF.

The chain couples TRBV2 to TRBJ2-1; tentatively, D is TRBD1 or TRBD2 (6 bases each). Germline assignment: CDR1 SNHLY and CDR2 FYNNEI. This CDR3 spans 15 amino acids. Trimming removed 8 bases at V and 6 bases at J, with 20 bases between. The DNA for the CDR3 is TGTGCCAGCTCAGGGGTTAGCGGAACCCCCAATGAGCAGTTCTTC. Residues: CASSGVSGTPNEQFF.

The DNA of the CDR3 is TGTGCCAGCAGCTTTGATCAGGGGAGGGGAAACATTCAGTACTTC. This codes for CASSFDQGRGNIQYF. V gene TRBV5-6 combines with J gene TRBJ2-4; perhaps TRBD2 as D (7 bases). V dropped 2 bases and J dropped 6 bases, with 15 bases sitting between them. From germline, CDR1 is SGHDT and CDR2 YYEEEE. The CDR3 sequence is 15 residues long. The full variable domain, with the rest looked up from reference TRBV5-6 and TRBJ2-4, is DAGVTQSPTHLIKTRGQQVTLRCSPKSGHDTVSWYQQALGQGPQFIFQYYEEEERQRGNFPDRFSGHQFPNYSSELNVNALLLGDSALYLCASSFDQGRGNIQYFGAGTRLSVL.

The chain is built from TRBV5-4 and TRBJ2-7; D is possibly TRBD1 (5 bases). The germline V and J ends were trimmed by 4 bases and 5 bases, with 19 bases remaining between them. The germline CDR1 and CDR2 sequences are SGHNT and YYREEE (reference sequence). There are 15 residues in the CDR3. The DNA for the CDR3 is TGTGCCAGCAGCATTACAGGTTCCCGACGGGACGAGCAGTACTTC. Its protein is CASSITGSRRDEQYF.

CDR3: CASSAASEGYGYTF. The CDR3 nucleotides are TGTGCCAGCAGCGCAGCCTCAGAAGGCTATGGCTACACCTTC. The genes are TRBV14 and TRBJ1-2; no clear D. V was trimmed by 5 bases and J by 4 bases, leaving 14 bases between them. This CDR3 contains 14 residues. Germline CDR1 and CDR2: SGHDN and FVKESK. Drawing the rest from reference TRBV14 and TRBJ1-2, the complete variable domain is EAGVTQFPSHSVIEKGQTVTLRCDPISGHDNLYWYRRVMGKEIKFLLHFVKESKQDESGMPNNRFLAERTGGTYSTLKVQPAELEDSGVYFCASSAASEGYGYTFGSGTRLTVV.

For this clone: The sample has other DNA sequences that encode this CDR3 too. V and J are TRBV2 and TRBJ1-5, with D unclear. V dropped 6 bases and J dropped 7 bases, with 7 bases sitting between them. The CDR3 consists of 11 residues. Germline CDR1 is SNHLY and CDR2 is FYNNEI. The CDR3 here is CASSQGQPQHF. CDR3 nucleotide sequence: TGTGCCAGCAGCCAAGGGCAGCCCCAGCATTTT.

J is TRBJ2-7 and V is TRBV6-5, with D perhaps assigned TRBD1 or TRBD2 (5 bases each). The CDR3 consists of 11 residues. Germline values: CDR1 MNHEY, CDR2 SVGAGI. Trimming shortened V by 8 bases and J by 5 bases, and 10 bases separated the two germline ends. As DNA, the CDR3 is TGTGCCAGCGCCGGGACGGACGAGCAGTACTTC. This translates into CASAGTDEQYF.

V and J are TRBV5-4 and TRBJ1-1; D remains unclear. V was trimmed by 2 bases and J by 3 bases, leaving 8 bases between them. Germline V gene lookup returns CDR1 SGHNT and CDR2 YYREEE (reference sequence). This CDR3 region has 13 residues. CDR3 residues: CASSFGRDTEAFF. The CDR3 region has the DNA TGTGCCAGCAGCTTCGGACGGGACACTGAAGCTTTCTTT.

The rearrangement links TRBV6-6 to TRBJ2-7; TRBD2 agrees at 13 bases. The V gene's germline CDR1 is MNHNY and CDR2 SVGAGI (reference sequence). CDR3 length: 15 amino acids. V dropped 7 bases and J dropped 5; count of bases not matched to a gene: 8. CDR3 nucleotide sequence: TGTGCCAGCAAGGGGGGACTAGCGGGAAGTAACGAGCAGTACTTC. This codes for CASKGGLAGSNEQYF.

The chain couples TRBV15 to TRBJ2-5; a weak D match, TRBD1 (6 bases). The CDR3 length is 18 residues. Germline loops: CDR1 LNHNV, CDR2 YYDKDF (reference sequence). V gave up 3 bases and J gave up 0 bases, with 20 bases separating them. In DNA form, the CDR3 reads TGTGCCACCAGCAGGATGCCGTGGGCAGGGGCGTACCAAGAGACCCAGTACTTC. Its protein is CATSRMPWAGAYQETQYF.

The chain couples TRBV7-2 to TRBJ2-1; D possibly corresponds to TRBD2 (5 bases). Germline assignment: CDR1 SGHTA and CDR2 FQGNSA. Trimming cost V 1 base and J 4 bases, with 14 bases left between them. The CDR3 runs to 16 residues. The CDR3 reads CASSLVGSKIYNEQFF. The CDR3 DNA is TGTGCCAGCAGCTTAGTTGGGAGTAAGATATACAATGAGCAGTTCTTC.

With regard to this clone: Other DNA sequences in the same sample also yield this CDR3. This chain uses TRBV7-2 with TRBJ1-5, with TRBD1 matching over 7 bases. Per the germline V gene, CDR1 is SGHTA and CDR2 is FQGNSA. The CDR3 contains 15 residues. J lost 2 bases, V lost 5 bases, and 6 bases had no gene match. CDR3 nucleotide sequence: TGTGCCAGCAGCCTCAGGGGGGGAGGCAATCAGCCCCAGCATTTT. Translation gives CASSLRGGGNQPQHF. Combining the CDR3 with reference TRBV7-2 and TRBJ1-5 gives the whole variable domain GAGVSQSPSNKVTEKGKDVELRCDPISGHTALYWYRQSLGQGLEFLIYFQGNSAPDKSGLPSDRFSAERTGGSVSTLTIQRTQQEDSAVYLCASSLRGGGNQPQHFGDGTRLSIL.

CDR3 nucleotides: TGTGCCAGCACCCCGTCCCCTCGGGTGAGGGATACGCAGTATTTT. Its translation is CASTPSPRVRDTQYF. The chain uses TRBV7-9 and TRBJ2-3; D remains unclear. With 7 bases removed from V and 6 bases from J, the gap between germline ends came to 20 bases. The CDR3 spans 15 residues. Germline loops: CDR1 SEHNR, CDR2 FQNEAQ (reference sequence).

The chain uses TRBV6-4 and TRBJ2-5, with D hard to call. The CDR3 spans 15 residues. V was clipped by 4 bases and J by 5 bases, with 17 bases between them. CDR1 and CDR2 from the germline V gene are MRHNA and SNTAGT. Written as DNA, the CDR3 is TGTGCCAGCAGTGCTTCGACTCTATTGGGGGAGACCCAGTACTTC. Translation: CASSASTLLGETQYF.

The chain joins TRBV6-6 to TRBJ2-7; possibly TRBD1 for D (6 bases). The germline V and J ends were trimmed by 4 bases and 1 base, with 8 bases remaining between them. CDR1 and CDR2 (germline): MNHNY, SVGAGI (reference sequence). The CDR3 is 13 residues long. CDR3 nucleotide sequence: TGTGCCAGCAGTTTCGGACAGTCCTACGAGCAGTACTTC. Translated, it gives CASSFGQSYEQYF.

This chain uses TRBV5-8 with TRBJ1-5, with D perhaps TRBD1 (6 bases). The CDR3 totals 17 residues. Trimming stripped 4 bases from V and 1 base from J, with 18 bases between. In germline, CDR1 is SGHTS, CDR2 YDEGEE. DNA of the CDR3: TGTGCCAGCAGCGAAGGGACATTCGGGATGAGCAATCAGCCCCAGCATTTT. Protein product: CASSEGTFGMSNQPQHF.

This clone turned up a few times. The J gene is TRBJ1-2, the V gene TRBV10-3; possible D gene TRBD1, 5 bases. With 6 bases removed from V and 0 bases from J, the gap between germline ends came to 8 bases. The CDR3 extends over 13 amino acids. Germline assignment: CDR1 ENHRY and CDR2 SYGVKD. The CDR3 sequence is CAISQGSNYGYTF. As DNA, the CDR3 is TGTGCCATCAGCCAGGGCTCTAACTATGGCTACACCTTC.

The V call is TRBV7-9, the J call TRBJ2-1, with 11 positions matching TRBD2. Germline loops: CDR1 SEHNR, CDR2 FQNEAQ (reference sequence). V lost 5 bases, J lost 5 bases, and 5 bases stayed unmatched. This CDR3 has 15 amino acids. CDR3 sequence reads: CASSERLAGNNEQFF. In DNA, the CDR3 is TGTGCCAGCAGCGAAAGACTAGCGGGAAACAATGAGCAGTTCTTC.

This clone appeared a few times. CDR3 protein: CASSKGTVTEAFF. Here the CDR3 DNA reads TGTGCCAGTAGTAAAGGGACGGTAACTGAAGCTTTCTTT. The chain carries TRBV19 and TRBJ1-1, with D maybe TRBD1 (5 bases). Germline V lookup: CDR1 LNHDA, CDR2 SQIVND (reference sequence). The CDR3 has 13 residues. Trimming shortened V by 4 bases and J by 5 bases, and 11 bases separated the two germline ends. Looking up the rest from reference TRBV19 and TRBJ1-1 gives the full variable domain: DGGITQSPKYLFRKEGQNVTLSCEQNLNHDAMYWYRQDPGQGLRLIYYSQIVNDFQKGDIAEGYSVSREKKESFPLTVTSAQKNPTAFYLCASSKGTVTEAFFGQGTRLTVV.